These T cell receptor beta chains were read from a single sample in a study of metastatic and nonmetastatic thyroid tumors. MiXCR reprocessed the PCR reads for TCRdb. Among approximately 25,000 clones, about 15% were seen once, and the ten largest hold around a sixth. Sequencing input: blood. The receptors come from a male donor with papillary thyroid cancer or a benign thyroid nodule (not recorded which). Some clones in this sample may be carry-over from other donors' samples. Both conserved end residues are part of each CDR3. Each record gives: J gene, D gene, clone size, V gene, CDR3 DNA, CDR3 protein. D genes are given only for firm matches. Where a row states a size, it is once, few, many or the class of an expanded clone; other rows omit it.

>TRBJ2-5|TRBD1|many|TRBV25-1
TGTGCCAGCAGCGAAGGACAGGAGTATGGAGAGACCCAGTACTTC
CASSEGQEYGETQYF
>TRBJ2-3|NA|many|TRBV20-1
TGCAGTGCGCAAGGGGGGGCGGGGAGCACAGATACGCAGTATTTT
CSAQGGAGSTDTQYF
>TRBJ2-1|NA|NA|TRBV10-1
TGCGCCAGCAGCACTACTAGAGGGAGCTCCTACAATGGGCAGTTCTTC
CASSTTRGSSYNGQFF
>TRBJ2-6|NA|many|TRBV5-8
TGTGCCAGCAGCCCATCCCAGGCCCCTGGGGCCAACGTCCTGACTTTC
CASSPSQAPGANVLTF
>TRBJ1-1|NA|many|TRBV29-1
TGCAGCGTTGTAGCCGAGGGCACTGAAGCTTTCTTT
CSVVAEGTEAFF
>TRBJ2-7|NA|many|TRBV5-4
TGTGCCAGCAGCTTACGGGGCTCCTACGAGCAGTACTTC
CASSLRGSYEQYF
>TRBJ2-2|NA|NA|TRBV5-1
TGCGCCAGCAGGGCATCTGAGCGCGGGATGTTTTTT
CASRASERGMFF
>TRBJ2-7|NA|many|TRBV28
TGTGCCAGCAGTTTGATAGGGGTTGGCTACGAGCAGTACTTC
CASSLIGVGYEQYF
>TRBJ2-6|NA|many|TRBV6-1
TGTGCCAGCAGTTTCCTATCTGGGGCCAACGTCCTGACTTTC
CASSFLSGANVLTF
>TRBJ1-6|NA|NA|TRBV19
TGTGCCAGTAGTAGTTCTTGGAATTCACCCCCCAACTTT
CASSSSWNSPPNF
>TRBJ2-1|TRBD2|NA|TRBV9
TGTGCCAGCAGCCCACGGACTAGCGGGAGTAGCAATGAGCAGTTCTTC
CASSPRTSGSSNEQFF
>TRBJ2-6|NA|NA|TRBV20-1
TGCAGTGGTCGTGGTGACTCTGGGGCCAACGTCCTGACTTTC
CSGRGDSGANVLTF
>TRBJ2-2|NA|many|TRBV6-1
TGTGCCAGCACTGCGTCCGCGAACACCGGGGAGCTGTTTTTT
CASTASANTGELFF
>TRBJ1-2|NA|many|TRBV5-6
TGTGCCAGCAGCTTCGTGGGCAGTGGCTACACCTTC
CASSFVGSGYTF
>TRBJ2-3|NA|NA|TRBV4-3
TGCGCCAGCAGCCAAGGTGGCACTAGCACAGATACGCAGTATTTT
CASSQGGTSTDTQYF
>TRBJ1-5|TRBD1|NA|TRBV19
TGTGCCAGTAGGGGGACAGGGTCGGATCAGCCCCAGCATTTT
CASRGTGSDQPQHF
>TRBJ2-3|NA|many|TRBV5-1
TGCGCCAGCACTGTGGCGGGGATCCCCACAGATACGCAGTATTTT
CASTVAGIPTDTQYF
>TRBJ2-7|NA|NA|TRBV11-2
TGTGCCAGCAGCTACGAGACAGGAGGCTACGAGCAGTACTTC
CASSYETGGYEQYF
>TRBJ1-6|NA|many|TRBV30
TGTGCCGCTTCCCCGGGCAGATGGTCCTATAATTCACCCCTCCACTTT
CAASPGRWSYNSPLHF
>TRBJ2-7|NA|NA|TRBV27
TGTGCCAGCAGTTCCGGATCGGGCGGTAGGACGGGTGGACTTCCCTACGAGCAGTACTTC
CASSSGSGGRTGGLPYEQYF
>TRBJ2-3|NA|many|TRBV6-2/TRBV6-3
TGTGCCAGCAGTTCGGTGGAGGAAGATACGCAGTATTTT
CASSSVEEDTQYF
>TRBJ2-7|TRBD2|medium-sized|TRBV20-1
TGCAGTGCCGACGCCGGGACTAGCGGGAGATACGAGCAGTACTTC
CSADAGTSGRYEQYF
>TRBJ1-2|TRBD1|few|TRBV6-1
TGTGCCAGCAGCTCGACTAGGACAGGGAGGAATGGCTGCACCTTC
CASSSTRTGRNGCTF
>TRBJ2-3|NA|many|TRBV5-6
TGTGCCAGCAGCTTGGGCGGGAGCACAGATACGCAGTATTTT
CASSLGGSTDTQYF
>TRBJ2-1|NA|many|TRBV24-1
TGTGCCACCAGTGATTTGACTAGACCGTTTGAGCAGTTCTTC
CATSDLTRPFEQFF
>TRBJ2-5|NA|many|TRBV5-6
TGTGCCAGCAGGCGGGACGGAGGCAGCGAGACCCAGTACTTC
CASRRDGGSETQYF
>TRBJ1-5|NA|many|TRBV10-3
TGTGCCATCAGTGAGTCGCGGAGCAATCAGCCCCAGCATTTT
CAISESRSNQPQHF
>TRBJ2-4|NA|many|TRBV19
TGTGCCAGTAGTATGACCGGAAACATTCAGTACTTC
CASSMTGNIQYF
>TRBJ2-7|TRBD1|medium-sized|TRBV10-1
TGCGCCAGCAGTGAAGGGACAGGGGGCTACGAGCAGTACTTC
CASSEGTGGYEQYF
>TRBJ2-2|NA|many|TRBV6-1
TGTGCCAGCAGACTGAGTCTGACCAGGGGAGACACCGGGGAGCTGTTTTTT
CASRLSLTRGDTGELFF
>TRBJ2-3|TRBD2|NA|TRBV28
TGTGCCAGCATCCCCGGGACTAGCGCCACAGATACGCAGTATTTT
CASIPGTSATDTQYF
>TRBJ2-7|NA|many|TRBV4-1
TGCGCCAGCAGCCAACGGGACCTGAGCTCCTACGAGCAGTACTTC
CASSQRDLSSYEQYF
>TRBJ2-5|NA|NA|TRBV3-1
TGTGCCAGCAGCCCTTACCGGCGGGACCCCCTCGGGGAGACCCAGTACTTC
CASSPYRRDPLGETQYF
>TRBJ2-2|TRBD1|few|TRBV6-1
TGTGCCAGCAGTGCACAGGGGTCGATCACCGGGGAGCTGTTTTTT
CASSAQGSITGELFF
>TRBJ2-5|TRBD1|many|TRBV5-4
TGTGCCAGCAGAGGGCCAGGGGGAGAGACCCAGTACTTC
CASRGPGGETQYF
>TRBJ2-5|TRBD2|NA|TRBV11-2
TGTGCCAGCAGCTTGGGGGAGCGGGGGGGCGGCCTAGGCGAGACCCAGTACTTC
CASSLGERGGGLGETQYF
>TRBJ1-4|NA|many|TRBV12-3/TRBV12-4
TGTGCCAGCAGTTTACCATCCAGGGTTGGGCTGTTTTTT
CASSLPSRVGLFF
>TRBJ1-2|NA|many|TRBV10-3
TGTGCCATCAGTGAGACCTACAGGGAAGGCGGCGGCTACACCTTC
CAISETYREGGGYTF
>TRBJ1-5|NA|many|TRBV6-1
TGTGCCAGCAGTGAAGGTTCCAGACCAAAACCTCAGCCCCAGCATTTT
CASSEGSRPKPQPQHF
>TRBJ2-4|NA|many|TRBV7-2
TGTGCCAGCAGCTTAGGCTGGGTTGACAGGGCCAAAAACATTCAGTACTTC
CASSLGWVDRAKNIQYF
>TRBJ2-3|TRBD2|many|TRBV6-1
TGTGCCAGCAGTGAAGAGCGGGGGGGCACAGATACGCAGTATTTT
CASSEERGGTDTQYF
>TRBJ2-5|NA|many|TRBV20-1
TGCAGTGCTAGCCCCCCACAGCAAGAGACCCAGTACTTC
CSASPPQQETQYF
>TRBJ2-7|TRBD1|many|TRBV5-1
TGCGCCAGCAGCTCCGGGACAGGGACCTACGAGCAGTACTTC
CASSSGTGTYEQYF
>TRBJ1-4|TRBD1|NA|TRBV5-6
TGTGCCAGCAGCTCCTGGACAGGGGAGTTTGAAAAACTGTTTTTT
CASSSWTGEFEKLFF
>TRBJ1-3|NA|many|TRBV12-3/TRBV12-4
TGTGCCAGCAGTTTTCTGGTGGGTGAGTCTGGAAACACCATATATTTT
CASSFLVGESGNTIYF
>TRBJ1-6|NA|NA|TRBV30
TGTGCCTGGACGACAGCCACTTCACCCCTCCACTTT
CAWTTATSPLHF
>TRBJ2-3|NA|many|TRBV6-4
TGTGCCAGCAGGGGAACGGGTCCCTCCCGGAGGGCGCAGTATTTT
CASRGTGPSRRAQYF
>TRBJ2-7|TRBD1|few|TRBV5-4
TGTGCCAGCAGCTTAAGGGACAGTAACTACGAGCAGTACTTC
CASSLRDSNYEQYF
>TRBJ2-1|NA|many|TRBV9
TGTGCCAGCTCTCCGATGAGCTCCTACAATGAGCAGTTCTTC
CASSPMSSYNEQFF
>TRBJ2-2|NA|many|TRBV11-1
TGTGCCAGCAGCTTTCCATCCTCCGGGGAGCTGTTTTTT
CASSFPSSGELFF